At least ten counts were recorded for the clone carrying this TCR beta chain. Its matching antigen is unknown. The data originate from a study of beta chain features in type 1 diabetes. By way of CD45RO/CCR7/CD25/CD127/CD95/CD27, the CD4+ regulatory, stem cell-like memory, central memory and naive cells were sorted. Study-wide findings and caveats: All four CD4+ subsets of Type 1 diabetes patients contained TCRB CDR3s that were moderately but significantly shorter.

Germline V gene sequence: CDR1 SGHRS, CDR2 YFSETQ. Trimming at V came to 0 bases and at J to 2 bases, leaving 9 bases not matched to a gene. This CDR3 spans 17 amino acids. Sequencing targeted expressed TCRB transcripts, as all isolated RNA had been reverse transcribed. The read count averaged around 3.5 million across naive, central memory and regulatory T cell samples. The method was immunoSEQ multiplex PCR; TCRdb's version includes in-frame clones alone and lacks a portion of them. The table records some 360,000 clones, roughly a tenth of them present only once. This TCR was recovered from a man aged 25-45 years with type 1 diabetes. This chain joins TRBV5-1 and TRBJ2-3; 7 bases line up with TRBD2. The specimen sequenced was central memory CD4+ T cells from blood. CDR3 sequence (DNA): TGCGCCAGCAGCTTGGGACGGGTCGCGGGGGACACAGATACGCAGTATTTT. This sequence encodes CASSLGRVAGDTDTQYF.